The clone carrying this TCR beta chain was seen a single time. The table came from immunoSEQ multiplex PCR; TCRdb's copy has only in-frame clones and leaves some out. The repertoire holds just under 95,000 clones, around 77% seen once, with roughly 6.9% in the top ten. The data were taken from a study of a mutant IDH1 vaccine in newly diagnosed glioma. As for the study in general: The therapy given earlier, which was standard therapy, consisted of radiotherapy, temozolomide, or both, and most of the patients received both.

This CDR3 is built from 14 residues. Germline V lookup: CDR1 MNHNS, CDR2 SASEGT. V dropped 6 bases and J dropped 5 bases, with 14 bases sitting between them. Time point described: baseline, week 1 (first vaccination visit). Regarding treatment: pre-vaccination baseline after standard-of-care therapy. The sequence derives from a man between 35 and 55 years old with glioma. V is TRBV6-1 and J is TRBJ1-5; unclear D gene. The sequences come from PBMCs, collected from a glioma patient treated with radiotherapy, temozolomide or both. CDR3 sequence reads: CASSPGWRDQPQHF. The CDR3 nucleotides read TGTGCCAGCAGCCCGGGCTGGCGTGATCAGCCCCAGCATTTT.